This T cell receptor beta chain stems from a study of CD8+ T cells in alopecia areata listed by TCRdb under 2018. Background for the entire study: The treated patients, all with moderate-to-severe alopecia areata, were enrolled in an open-label pilot trial of oral tofacitinib given at 5 to 10 mg twice daily. High-throughput TCRbeta sequencing was used to examine T cell clonal expansion in alopecia areata in both the C3H/HeJ mouse model and human patients. In humans, TCRbeta sequencing was performed on scalp tissue and on sorted CD4+ and CD8+ peripheral blood T cells from healthy controls and from patients with patchy or totalis/universalis alopecia areata. Tofacitinib-treated patients had biopsies at baseline and at 4 and 24 weeks of treatment, with a later scalp biopsy in several patients. RNA was extracted with the PAXgene miRNA kit for fixed scalp, the miRNeasy kit for PBMCs, and the RNeasy kit for mouse skin. Tofacitinib was administered for 6 to 18 months, and 6 months of follow-up off drug were then conducted to assess delayed response and recurrence. Scalp clonality was compared among normal scalp (n=4), patchy alopecia areata scalp (n=8), and alopecia totalis/universalis scalp (n=8). Amplification of TCRbeta CDR3 regions was done by immunoSEQ multiplex PCR using 35 Vbeta forward primers and 13 Jbeta reverse primers.

Preparation of the library involved the immunoSEQ multiplex PCR assay. To provide template for TCR sequencing, every sample had RNA extracted and reverse transcribed into cDNA. SuperScript III was used for first-strand cDNA synthesis, primed with a 2:1 mix of oligo-dT and random hexamers. A synthetic immune receptor repertoire was used to assess amplification bias, and residual bias was removed computationally. Per the authors' processing: Raw reads were preprocessed to remove errors, and CDR3 was defined by IMGT conventions from the conserved cysteine to phenylalanine. Clonality was computed by normalizing Shannon entropy by log2 of the number of productive unique TCRs and subtracting the result from 1. CD4 or CD8 identity of scalp clones was inferred by cross-referencing scalp TCRbeta sequences with sorted blood CD4 and CD8 repertoires. Drawn from immuneACCESS, this table holds only the in-frame rearrangements with V and J called that TCRdb kept. Clones are partly lost; checked studies trace under half to an unresolved V gene and leave the rest unexplained. V and J calls and clone size come straight from that table; D and trimming were deduced from the DNA. Counted in this sample were some 150,000 clones; roughly 61% of them appeared once. The ten biggest clones cover 5% to 7.5% of the sample.

The CDR3 starts with the cysteine, ends with the phenylalanine, and has 14 residues. Left in the record is the CDR3 DNA by itself, 42 bases read in frame from the first base. As encoded in the germline V gene, CDR1 is ENHRY while CDR2 is SYGVKD. Trimming leaves V shorter by 2 bases and J shorter by 9 bases, with the junction holding 4 bases beyond the gene matches. In light of the paper, this sample's time point label describes: baseline before oral tofacitinib. Lesional scalp punch biopsies and peripheral blood were obtained from alopecia areata patients. After PBMCs were isolated by density centrifugation and stained for CD3, CD4 and CD8, a FACSAria was used to sort CD4+ and CD8+ T cells. Worth noting for this clone: It lacks a known antigen. Base qualities are not at hand, and no much larger clone is one base apart.

Overall study results and their limits: Compared with normal scalp, lesional scalp had higher clonality and more expanded CD8+ clones, particularly in alopecia totalis/universalis, a pattern that suggests antigenic drive. Scalp TCR repertoire analysis is complicated because resident alphabeta T cells in normal human skin are also sequenced, whereas mouse skin is dominated by gammadelta T cells. Shared TCR sequences between patients were less evident than in mice, which may be partly attributable to HLA diversity in the patient population.

The rearrangement joined TRBV10-3 to TRBJ1-6; 7 middle bases align to TRBD1. Material: CD4+ T cells sorted from blood, obtained at week 0. This clonotype was obtained from a human donor with alopecia areata. The sequenced DNA is TGTGCCATCAGTGAGGGCCCAGGGGGTTCACCCCTCCACTTT. It translates as CAISEGPGGSPLHF.